A single count supports the clone carrying this TCR beta chain. The entry originates in a study of blood T cell repertoires in COVID-19. In the original analysis: The authors estimated nucleated cell counts from reference gene primer amplification. Assay: immunoSEQ multiplex PCR; the TCRdb copy retains only in-frame clones and omits some. V, J and clone size are taken as reported in that table, and D and trimming were inferred from the DNA itself. The sample holds 350,000 or so clones, 85% to 90% seen once. Participants were aged roughly 18 to 89 years, lived in 20 to 30 US areas, and enrolled virtually. Assignment of participants to cohorts was predicated upon participant-reported clinical history. Within the 2 weeks before study entry, each person in the exposed group met a COVID-19 case. The germline V and J ends were trimmed by 1 base and 7 bases, with 19 bases remaining between them. The CDR3 contains 16 residues. The germline V gene encodes CDR1 LGHNT and CDR2 FRNRAP.

The J gene is TRBJ2-5, the V gene TRBV12-5, with TRBD1 as a possible D gene (6 bases). The material sequenced was PBMCs or T cells enriched from blood (not recorded which). The clonotype was recovered from a woman under 40 who had been exposed to COVID-19. The CDR3 reads CASGLGLGQRLGTQYF. In DNA form, the CDR3 reads TGTGCTAGTGGTTTGGGCCTCGGACAGCGCTTAGGGACCCAGTACTTC.